The 21 T cell receptor beta chains in this list originate from one sample, sequenced in a study of radiotherapy plus CTLA-4 blockade in lung cancer. The method was immunoSEQ multiplex PCR; TCRdb's version includes in-frame clones alone and lacks a portion of them. Of about 68,000 clones in the sample, roughly 78% were seen once. The sequencing here drew on peripheral blood, taken from a patient treated with radiotherapy plus ipilimumab. These receptor sequences come from a human donor with non-small cell lung cancer who had a complete response to radiotherapy plus ipilimumab.

A note on this clone: Within the sample, other DNA sequences also encode this same CDR3. This chain links TRBV5-1 with TRBJ1-4, with D unclear. CDR3 length: 15 residues. Trimming removed 0 bases at V and 0 bases at J, with 6 bases between. CDR1 SGHRS and CDR2 YFSETQ come from the germline V gene. CDR3: CASSLAGSTNEKLFF. CDR3 nucleotides: TGCGCCAGCAGCTTGGCTGGGTCAACTAATGAAAAACTGTTTTTT.

V is TRBV19 and J is TRBJ1-1; 12 bases are a match to TRBD1. V lost 5 bases, J lost 5 bases, and 6 bases stayed unmatched. The CDR3 runs 15 residues. Germline loops: CDR1 LNHDA, CDR2 SQIVND (reference sequence). This CDR3 reads CASSRDRGPGTEAFF. DNA of the CDR3: TGTGCCAGTAGTCGGGACAGGGGGCCTGGGACTGAAGCTTTCTTT.

The rearrangement uses TRBV2 and TRBJ1-3; D might be TRBD1 (6 bases). CDR1 and CDR2 (germline): SNHLY, FYNNEI. This CDR3 has 15 amino acids. Trimming stripped 6 bases from V and 4 bases from J, with 16 bases between. The CDR3 DNA follows: TGTGCCAGCAGAATTGTCCCGGGACAAGGAAACACCATATATTTT. The encoded protein is CASRIVPGQGNTIYF.

The gene calls are TRBV19 and TRBJ2-6; TRBD1 agrees at 7 bases. The CDR3 covers 19 residues. Germline V CDR1 and CDR2: LNHDA, SQIVND (reference sequence). The J segment lost 0 bases and the V segment lost 4 bases, leaving 12 bases of the junction unmatched. CDR3 nucleotides: TGTGCCAGTAGTAAGCTGACAGGGTCCCCCCTCTCTGGGGCCAACGTCCTGACTTTC. Translation: CASSKLTGSPLSGANVLTF.

The CDR3 loop is CASIDRGANTGELFF. CDR3 DNA sequence: TGTGCCAGCATCGACAGGGGCGCGAACACCGGGGAGCTGTTTTTT. The chain carries TRBV6-5 and TRBJ2-2; 8 nucleotides agree with TRBD1. The CDR3 sequence is 15 residues long. V was clipped by 7 bases and J by 0 bases; unmatched bases: 4. The V gene's germline CDR1 is MNHEY and CDR2 SVGAGI.

This clone was seen only a few times. V gene TRBV6-1 combines with J gene TRBJ2-5; D is uncertain. The V gene's germline CDR1 is MNHNS and CDR2 SASEGT. The CDR3 totals 13 residues. The V and J ends lost 6 bases and 5 bases respectively, with 13 bases between them. The CDR3 DNA sequence: TGTGCCAGCAGCCCCTTTGAGCTGGAGACCCAGTACTTC. Translation gives CASSPFELETQYF.

This clone has just a few counts. The chain couples TRBV27 to TRBJ2-5, with D unclear. The CDR3 has 13 residues. With 3 bases removed from V and 7 bases from J, the gap between germline ends came to 12 bases. In germline, CDR1 is MNHEY, CDR2 SMNVEV (reference sequence). The CDR3 DNA is TGTGCCAGCAGTTTTCGTCAAGTTGGGACCCAGTACTTC. Translating it yields CASSFRQVGTQYF.

V usage is TRBV6-1 and J usage is TRBJ2-7, with D hard to call. Looked up from germline, CDR1 is MNHNS and CDR2 is SASEGT. The CDR3 runs to 13 residues. V lost 2 bases, J lost 4 bases, and 9 bases lay in between. In DNA, the CDR3 is TGTGCCAGCAGTGAAAGACGGTTTTACGAGCAGTACGTC. This codes for CASSERRFYEQYV.

The chain recombines TRBV12-2 with TRBJ1-2; the table gives TRBD1 as D, unverified against the DNA. TRBV12-2 is flagged as a pseudogene. The CDR3 length is 16 residues. CDR3 DNA: TGTGCAAGTCGCTTAGGGGACCGGGACAGGCCTTGGGGCTACACCTTC. Translating gives CASRLGDRDRPWGYTF.

This clone has a single count. The chain uses TRBV18 and TRBJ1-4; a weak D match, TRBD1 (5 bases). This CDR3 has 15 residues. Germline loops: CDR1 KGHSH, CDR2 LQKENI. V lost 2 bases and J 3 bases, leaving 10 bases between the germline ends. CDR3 sequence (DNA): TGTGCCAGCTCACCAACCCTGGGGGCTAATGAAAAACTGTTTTTT. Protein sequence: CASSPTLGANEKLFF.

This chain links TRBV7-9 with TRBJ2-5; TRBD2 aligns across 11 bases. Per germline, CDR1 SEHNR and CDR2 FQNEAQ (reference sequence). V lost 2 bases, J lost 4 bases, and 6 bases stayed unmatched. The CDR3 is made up of 16 amino acids. DNA of the CDR3: TGTGCCAGCAGCTTATCTAGCGGGGGGCCCCGAGAGACCCAGTACTTC. Residues: CASSLSSGGPRETQYF.

Written as DNA, the CDR3 is TGTGCCTGGAGTCCCAAAGGACGGCAGGCCAAAAACATTCAGTACTTC. Protein: CAWSPKGRQAKNIQYF. The J gene is TRBJ2-4, the V gene TRBV30, with D hard to call. Looked up from germline, CDR1 is GTSNPN and CDR2 is SVGIG (reference sequence). The CDR3 spans 16 residues. The germline V and J ends were trimmed by 2 bases and 1 base, with 15 bases remaining between them.

V and J are TRBV18 and TRBJ2-7; D remains ambiguous. There are 13 residues in the CDR3. In germline, CDR1 is KGHSH, CDR2 LQKENI. The V end was cut by 2 bases, the J end by 6 bases, with 11 bases between. The CDR3, as DNA: TGTGCCAGCTCACCAGGGTCCCAGCTCGAGCAGTACGTC. It encodes CASSPGSQLEQYV.

The J gene is TRBJ2-1, the V gene TRBV7-2; D is possibly TRBD2 (6 bases). The CDR3 runs to 17 residues. The germline V and J ends were trimmed by 5 bases and 0 bases, with 17 bases remaining between them. The germline V gene has CDR1 SGHTA and CDR2 FQGNSA. This CDR3 reads CASSPRGESSSYNEQFF. The CDR3 nucleotides are TGTGCCAGCAGCCCGCGGGGCGAGTCCAGCTCCTACAATGAGCAGTTCTTC.

CDR3 residues: CASSLLDRREQYF. The CDR3, as DNA: TGTGCCAGCAGTTTATTGGACAGGCGCGAGCAGTACTTC. The V gene is TRBV28, the J gene TRBJ2-7, with 7 bases matching TRBD1. The CDR3 totals 13 residues. The ends lost 1 base at V and 6 bases at J; junction bases unmatched: 3. Germline-derived CDR1 and CDR2 are MDHEN and SYDVKM.

This clone has a handful of counts. The chain uses TRBV10-3 and TRBJ2-7; TRBD1 matches at 8 bases. The trim removed 10 bases at V and 2 bases at J, leaving 10 bases unmatched. CDR3 size: 14 residues. Germline V gives CDR1 ENHRY, CDR2 SYGVKD. The CDR3 nucleotides read TGTGCCACCAACCGGGACAGGCGAACCTACGAGCAGTACTTC. Protein: CATNRDRRTYEQYF.

This clone occurred a few times. The rearrangement joins TRBV4-1 to TRBJ2-5, with 10 bases that match TRBD1. The CDR3 runs 15 residues. Germline loops: CDR1 MGHRA, CDR2 YSYEKL. V lost 3 bases and J lost 5; bases outside the gene matches: 6. CDR3 DNA: TGCGCCAGCAGCCACCAGACAGGGGGCAGGGAGACCCAGTACTTC. Protein: CASSHQTGGRETQYF.

The chain links TRBV5-1 to TRBJ1-2; no clear D gene. CDR1 is SGHRS, CDR2 YFSETQ, per germline. The CDR3 has 13 residues. V shed 6 bases and J shed 4 bases, with 13 bases lying between them. The CDR3, as DNA: TGCGCCAGCACAGCAATCAACGGCTATGGCTACACCTTC. As protein: CASTAINGYGYTF.

This clone showed up just once. The V gene is TRBV19, the J gene TRBJ2-2; weak D call: TRBD1 (6 bases). Trimming left V 6 bases short and J 0 bases short, with 11 bases between. The CDR3 loop spans 15 amino acids. The V gene's germline CDR1 is LNHDA and CDR2 SQIVND (reference sequence). CDR3 DNA: TGTGCCAGTAGCAAACAGGGTACGAACACCGGGGAGCTGTTTTTT. Translating gives CASSKQGTNTGELFF.

The rearrangement joins TRBV7-6 to TRBJ1-1; TRBD1 aligns across 9 bases. The germline V gene encodes CDR1 SGHVS and CDR2 FNYEAQ. The CDR3 is 14 amino acids. Unmatched junction bases numbered 3, after V lost 2 bases and J lost 5 bases. Written as DNA, the CDR3 is TGTGCCAGCAGCTTAAGACAGGGGGGGACTGAAGCTTTCTTT. Its protein is CASSLRQGGTEAFF.

Written as DNA, the CDR3 is TGCAGCGTTGAAGATGTGGGGCCGGAAGAGTACTTC. It yields the protein CSVEDVGPEEYF. The V gene is TRBV29-1, the J gene TRBJ2-7, with a weak D call TRBD1 (5 bases). Germline CDR1 SQVTM, CDR2 ANQGSEA. The CDR3 is 12 amino acids. V was shortened by 0 bases and J by 11 bases, with 14 bases between the two germline ends.